This T cell receptor beta chain stems from a study of cytomegalovirus exposure and HLA in healthy donors. On this clone itself: Its target is unknown.

Sequenced by immunoSEQ multiplex PCR; TCRdb stores in-frame clones only, minus some. The sample carries 150,000 to 170,000 clones, roughly 84% recorded once. Overall study results and limits: Cytomegalovirus-associated TCR beta chains were listed, numbering 150 to 200. A few CMV-associated chains proved CMV antigen-specific in vitro. As was reported, the classifier diagnosed cytomegalovirus status with high specificity and sensitivity. Later, an analysis found that TCR clusters from the first cohort tended to co-occur in the roughly 130 validation repertoires.

V dropped 5 bases and J dropped 7 bases, with 12 bases sitting between them. Germline-derived CDR1 and CDR2 are SNHLY and FYNNEI. This CDR3 is built from 13 residues. Specimen: PBMCs. The sequence came from a human donor in good health. The chain carries TRBV2 and TRBJ1-5, with D tentatively TRBD1 (6 bases). The CDR3 DNA is TGTGCCAGCAGTATACAGGGCGTGCAGCCCCAGCATTTT. It is translated as CASSIQGVQPQHF.